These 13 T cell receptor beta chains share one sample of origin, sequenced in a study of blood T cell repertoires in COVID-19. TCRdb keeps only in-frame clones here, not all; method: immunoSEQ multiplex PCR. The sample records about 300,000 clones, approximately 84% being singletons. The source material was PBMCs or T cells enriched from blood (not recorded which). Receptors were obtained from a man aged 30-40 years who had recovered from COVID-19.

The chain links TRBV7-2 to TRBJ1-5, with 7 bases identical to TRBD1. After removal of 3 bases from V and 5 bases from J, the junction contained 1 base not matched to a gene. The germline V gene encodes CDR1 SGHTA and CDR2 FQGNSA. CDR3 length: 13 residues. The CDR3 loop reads CASSFQGDQPQHF. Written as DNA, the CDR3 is TGTGCCAGCAGCTTTCAGGGGGATCAGCCCCAGCATTTT. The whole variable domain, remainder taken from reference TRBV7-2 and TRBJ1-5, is GAGVSQSPSNKVTEKGKDVELRCDPISGHTALYWYRQSLGQGLEFLIYFQGNSAPDKSGLPSDRFSAERTGGSVSTLTIQRTQQEDSAVYLCASSFQGDQPQHFGDGTRLSIL.

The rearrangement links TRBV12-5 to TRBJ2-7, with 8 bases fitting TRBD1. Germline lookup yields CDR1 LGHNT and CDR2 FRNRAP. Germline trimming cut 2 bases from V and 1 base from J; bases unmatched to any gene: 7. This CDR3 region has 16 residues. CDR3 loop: CASGLIRDRLSYEQYF. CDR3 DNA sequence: TGTGCTAGTGGTTTGATCCGGGACAGGCTTTCCTACGAGCAGTACTTC.

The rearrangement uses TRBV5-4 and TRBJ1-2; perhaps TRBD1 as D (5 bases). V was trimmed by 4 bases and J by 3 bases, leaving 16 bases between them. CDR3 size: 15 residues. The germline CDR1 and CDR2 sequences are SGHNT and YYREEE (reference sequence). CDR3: CASSPPTGTYYGYTF. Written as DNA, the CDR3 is TGTGCCAGCAGCCCCCCAACAGGTACCTACTATGGCTACACCTTC.

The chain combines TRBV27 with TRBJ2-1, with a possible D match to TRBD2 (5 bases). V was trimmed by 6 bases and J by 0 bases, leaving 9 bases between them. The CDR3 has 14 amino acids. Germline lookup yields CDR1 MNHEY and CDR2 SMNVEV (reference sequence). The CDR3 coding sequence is TGTGCCAGCAGAGCGGAGAGCTCCTACAATGAGCAGTTCTTC. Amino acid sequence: CASRAESSYNEQFF.

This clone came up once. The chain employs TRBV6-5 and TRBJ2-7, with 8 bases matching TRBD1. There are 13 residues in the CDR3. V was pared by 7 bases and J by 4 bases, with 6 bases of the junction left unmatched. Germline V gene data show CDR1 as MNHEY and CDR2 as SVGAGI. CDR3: CASTRGRGYEQYF. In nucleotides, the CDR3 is TGTGCCAGCACCAGGGGGCGCGGGTACGAGCAGTACTTC.

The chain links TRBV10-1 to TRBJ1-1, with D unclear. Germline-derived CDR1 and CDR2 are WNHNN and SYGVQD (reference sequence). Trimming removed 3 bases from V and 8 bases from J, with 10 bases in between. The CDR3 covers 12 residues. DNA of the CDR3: TGCGCCAGCAGTGACCCCTCTACCGAAGCTTTCTTT. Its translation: CASSDPSTEAFF.

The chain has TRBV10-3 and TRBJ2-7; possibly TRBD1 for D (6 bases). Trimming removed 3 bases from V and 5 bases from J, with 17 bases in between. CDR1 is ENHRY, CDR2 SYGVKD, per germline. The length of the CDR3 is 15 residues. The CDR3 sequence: CAISELQGDGDEQYF. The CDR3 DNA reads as TGTGCCATCAGTGAACTACAGGGAGATGGGGACGAGCAGTACTTC.

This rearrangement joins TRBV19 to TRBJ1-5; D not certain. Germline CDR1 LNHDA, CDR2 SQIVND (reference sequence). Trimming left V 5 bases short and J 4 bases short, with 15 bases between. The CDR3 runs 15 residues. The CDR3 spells CASSLQTPGNQPQHF. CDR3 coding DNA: TGTGCCAGTAGTCTGCAGACCCCGGGGAATCAGCCCCAGCATTTT.

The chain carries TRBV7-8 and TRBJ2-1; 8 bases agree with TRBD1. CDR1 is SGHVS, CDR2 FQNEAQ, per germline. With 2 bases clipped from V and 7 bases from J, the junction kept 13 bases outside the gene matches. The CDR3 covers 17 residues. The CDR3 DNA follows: TGTGCCAGCAGCTTAACGTTCTTGGACAGGGCGGGAAATGAGCAGTTCTTC. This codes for CASSLTFLDRAGNEQFF.

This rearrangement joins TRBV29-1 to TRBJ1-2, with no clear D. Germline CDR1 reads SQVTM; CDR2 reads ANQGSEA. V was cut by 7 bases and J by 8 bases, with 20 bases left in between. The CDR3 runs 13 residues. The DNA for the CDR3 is TGCAGCGGCATAAACCGGGTCGGTGAAGGCTACACCTTC. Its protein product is CSGINRVGEGYTF. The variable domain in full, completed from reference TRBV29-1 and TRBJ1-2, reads SAVISQKPSRDICQRGTSLTIQCQVDSQVTMMFWYRQQPGQSLTLIATANQGSEATYESGFVIDKFPISRPNLTFSTLTVSNMSPEDSSIYLCSGINRVGEGYTFGSGTRLTVV.

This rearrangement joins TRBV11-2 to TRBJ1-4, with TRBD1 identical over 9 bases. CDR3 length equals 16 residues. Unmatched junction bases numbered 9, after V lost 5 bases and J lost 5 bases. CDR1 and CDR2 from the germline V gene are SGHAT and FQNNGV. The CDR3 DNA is TGTGCCAGCAGCCCGGGACAGGGACCTATAAATGAAAAACTGTTTTTT. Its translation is CASSPGQGPINEKLFF.

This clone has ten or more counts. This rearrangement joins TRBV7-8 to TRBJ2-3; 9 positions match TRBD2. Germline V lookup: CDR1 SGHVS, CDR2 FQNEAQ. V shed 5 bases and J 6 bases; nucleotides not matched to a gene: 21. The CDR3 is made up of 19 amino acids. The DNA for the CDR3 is TGTGCCAGCAGCCCATTGATCGGCGAGCGGGAGGCTTACCGGGATACGCAGTATTTT. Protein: CASSPLIGEREAYRDTQYF.

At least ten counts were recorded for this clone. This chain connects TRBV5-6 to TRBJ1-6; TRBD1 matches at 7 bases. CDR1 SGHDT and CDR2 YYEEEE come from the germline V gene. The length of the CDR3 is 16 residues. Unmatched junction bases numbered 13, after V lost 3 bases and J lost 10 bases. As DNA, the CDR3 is TGTGCCAGCAGCTCATTCAGAACAGGGGTCCGGTCACCCCTCCACTTT. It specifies CASSSFRTGVRSPLHF.